The source of this T cell receptor (beta chain) is a study of CD8 T cells in Susac syndrome. The CDR3 loop spans 16 amino acids. Trimming cost V 2 bases and J 3 bases; bases outside gene matches: 7. Looked up from germline, CDR1 is SGDLS and CDR2 is YYNGEE. The authors reverse transcribed roughly 0.5 to 1 ug RNA with random hexamers. MiXCR, applied by TCRdb to the immunoSEQ multiplex PCR reads, yields one record per CDR3 protein. This sample has around 81,000 distinct CDR3 sequences; approximately 93% occur once, and the top ten carry 0.85% to 1%. Sequenced input: CD8+ T cells from PBMCs. The chain links TRBV9 to TRBJ2-1; 8 nucleotides match TRBD2. This sequence originates from a human donor with Susac syndrome. This CDR3 reads CASSVAGSGSYNEQFF. CDR3 DNA: TGTGCCAGCAGCGTTGCAGGGAGCGGGAGCTACAATGAGCAGTTCTTC.